One and the same sample provided the 25 T cell receptor beta chains below, sequenced in a study of T-cell memory formation after mild COVID-19. One entry per CDR3 protein results from TCRdb running MiXCR on the 5' RACE reads. The table lists over 450,000 distinct CDR3 sequences, around 21% of them singletons. What was sequenced was PBMCs or a T cell subset sorted from them (not recorded which). The receptors stem from an adult woman who had mild COVID-19 (a few samples of this study predate the infection). Cell type and time point are not known.

The J gene is TRBJ1-5, the V gene TRBV2; the match to TRBD1 covers 7 bases. The CDR3 length is 15 residues. V trimming: 5 bases; J trimming: 5 bases; junction bases outside the gene matches: 9. CDR1 SNHLY and CDR2 FYNNEI come from the germline V gene. DNA for the CDR3: TGTGCCAGCAGTAGACAGGGCCTAAACTATCAGCCCCAGCATTTT. Translating gives CASSRQGLNYQPQHF.

This sequence joins TRBV2 and TRBJ2-7, with TRBD1 as a possible D gene (6 bases). CDR1 and CDR2 from the germline V gene are SNHLY and FYNNEI. The CDR3 loop spans 13 amino acids. Between the trimmed V and J ends, which lost 8 bases and 3 bases, there was a span of 14 bases. CDR3 loop: CASAFNRDYEQYF. CDR3 coding DNA: TGTGCCAGCGCTTTTAACAGGGACTACGAGCAGTACTTC.

The rearrangement links TRBV5-1 to TRBJ2-1; possibly TRBD2 for D (6 bases). V was shortened by 3 bases and J by 10 bases, with 14 bases between the two germline ends. The CDR3 runs 13 residues. The germline gives CDR1 SGHRS, CDR2 YFSETQ. CDR3 loop: CASSWGSGGEQFF. The CDR3 region has the DNA TGCGCCAGCAGCTGGGGTAGCGGAGGAGAGCAGTTCTTC.

The chain carries TRBV5-1 and TRBJ2-7; tentative D call: TRBD1 (6 bases). This CDR3 has 17 residues. Germline assignment: CDR1 SGHRS and CDR2 YFSETQ. V gave up 1 base and J gave up 2 bases, with 19 bases separating them. CDR3: CASSLNGRGSVTYEQYF. DNA of the CDR3: TGCGCCAGCAGCTTGAATGGAAGGGGGAGTGTAACCTACGAGCAGTACTTC.

The rearrangement links TRBV10-3 to TRBJ1-1; weak D call: TRBD1 (5 bases). The CDR3 runs to 14 residues. The V and J ends lost 6 bases and 0 bases respectively, with 11 bases between them. Germline V gene sequence: CDR1 ENHRY, CDR2 SYGVKD. The CDR3 protein is CAISPQVLNTEAFF. The DNA for the CDR3 is TGTGCCATCAGCCCACAGGTATTGAACACTGAAGCTTTCTTT.

This clonotype was counted only a few times. The chain couples TRBV5-4 to TRBJ2-7; D may be TRBD1 or TRBD2 (5 bases each). CDR3 length equals 13 residues. CDR1 is SGHNT and CDR2 is YYREEE in the germline V gene (reference sequence). V was clipped by 1 base and J by 6 bases, with 11 bases between them. CDR3 DNA sequence: TGTGCCAGCAGCTTGCATGGGGGTCGCGAGCAGTACTTC. Translated: CASSLHGGREQYF.

This clonotype was recorded a few times. The V gene is TRBV4-2, the J gene TRBJ1-3; the D gene is possibly TRBD1 (5 bases). The V gene's germline CDR1 is LGHNA and CDR2 YNFKEQ. The V end lost 0 bases, the J end lost 7 bases, and 13 bases lay between the germline ends. CDR3 length: 15 residues. CDR3 DNA sequence: TGTGCCAGCAGCCAAGATTGGGGGAAATCGAACACCATATATTTT. This gives the protein CASSQDWGKSNTIYF.

V gene TRBV29-1 combines with J gene TRBJ1-2; 7 bases are a match to TRBD1. The junction had 15 bases not matched to a gene; V was cut back by 3 bases and J by 5 bases. Germline V gene sequence: CDR1 SQVTM, CDR2 ANQGSEA. There are 16 residues in the CDR3. This CDR3 is CSVDRGGRQGKYGYTF. CDR3 coding DNA: TGCAGCGTTGATCGGGGGGGGAGACAGGGAAAGTATGGCTACACCTTC.

The CDR3 sequence: CASSPLAFSYEQYF. The CDR3 coding sequence is TGTGCCAGCAGTCCTCTAGCGTTCTCCTACGAGCAGTACTTC. This chain links TRBV27 with TRBJ2-7; weak D call: TRBD2 (6 bases). V was clipped by 5 bases and J by 0 bases, with 11 bases between them. The CDR3 contains 14 residues. The germline gives CDR1 MNHEY, CDR2 SMNVEV (reference sequence).

The chain couples TRBV7-2 to TRBJ1-1, with D tentatively TRBD1 (6 bases). The V and J ends lost 4 bases and 4 bases respectively, with 13 bases between them. The length of the CDR3 is 14 residues. Germline V gives CDR1 SGHTA, CDR2 FQGNSA. The CDR3, as DNA: TGTGCCAGCAGCTCTCATGGGGGGCCCACTGAAGCTTTCTTT. Its translation: CASSSHGGPTEAFF.

There are a few counts of this clonotype. The chain carries TRBV11-2 and TRBJ2-3, with no clear D. This CDR3 is 16 amino acids long. V was trimmed by 4 bases and J by 0 bases, leaving 14 bases between them. Germline loops: CDR1 SGHAT, CDR2 FQNNGV. CDR3 DNA: TGTGCCAGCAGCTCAGGCGTGGGCCAGAGCACAGATACGCAGTATTTT. Translated, it gives CASSSGVGQSTDTQYF.

This clonotype was detected only a few times. The chain carries TRBV7-2 and TRBJ2-3; 7 bases match TRBD2. CDR1 and CDR2 from the germline V gene are SGHTA and FQGNSA. The CDR3 contains 14 residues. With 7 bases clipped from V and 2 bases from J, the junction kept 6 bases outside the gene matches. The CDR3 DNA reads as TGTGCCAGCACCCGACTAGCCCTCACAGATACGCAGTATTTT. The encoded protein is CASTRLALTDTQYF.

The rearrangement joins TRBV7-2 to TRBJ2-7; D is unresolved. The CDR3 covers 14 residues. The germline gives CDR1 SGHTA, CDR2 FQGNSA. Trimming stripped 7 bases from V and 0 bases from J, with 13 bases between. The CDR3: CASTPAHSSYEQYF. As DNA, the CDR3 is TGTGCCAGCACCCCCGCGCACAGCTCCTACGAGCAGTACTTC.

This clonotype occurred once. This rearrangement joins TRBV12-3 or TRBV12-4 to TRBJ2-7; D not certain. This CDR3 is 11 amino acids long. V was shortened by 9 bases and J by 2 bases, with 8 bases between the two germline ends. DNA for the CDR3: TGTGCCAGTGCGTCAGCCTACGAGCAGTACTTC. Protein product: CASASAYEQYF.

The chain is built from TRBV20-1 and TRBJ2-7; maybe TRBD2 (5 bases). Trimming removed 5 bases from V and 4 bases from J, with 12 bases in between. The CDR3 extends over 12 amino acids. Germline CDR1 DFQATT, CDR2 SNEGSKA (reference sequence). For the CDR3, the DNA is TGCAGTGCTCGACCCACGGGGTACGAGCAGTACTTC. Amino acid sequence: CSARPTGYEQYF.

This clonotype occurred a few times. The V and J genes are TRBV20-1 and TRBJ1-5; D ambiguous. V was shortened by 3 bases and J by 0 bases, with 9 bases between the two germline ends. Germline CDR1 and CDR2: DFQATT and SNEGSKA (reference sequence). The CDR3 extends over 14 amino acids. The CDR3: CSASLDYSNQPQHF. The CDR3, as DNA: TGCAGTGCTAGTTTAGATTATAGCAATCAGCCCCAGCATTTT.

This clonotype was detected only a few times. The chain has TRBV7-6 and TRBJ2-3; 13 bases line up with TRBD2. There are 19 residues in the CDR3. Germline-derived CDR1 and CDR2 are SGHVS and FNYEAQ. The V segment lost 5 bases and the J segment 2 bases; nucleotides outside the gene matches: 13. CDR3 DNA sequence: TGTGCCAGCAGCGCCCGGCCCGGGACTAGCGGGGAAGTCACAGATACGCAGTATTTT. This encodes CASSARPGTSGEVTDTQYF.

The table lists this clonotype with a few counts. The J gene is TRBJ2-3, the V gene TRBV7-2; weak D call: TRBD2 (6 bases). The ends were cut back, 6 bases at V and 8 bases at J, with 21 bases in the middle. The germline V gene encodes CDR1 SGHTA and CDR2 FQGNSA. This CDR3 has 15 amino acids. DNA of the CDR3: TGTGCCAGCAGTACCGCAAGCTCGGGCGGGACTACGCAGTATTTT. Encoded protein: CASSTASSGGTTQYF.

Only a few counts were recorded for this clonotype. The gene calls are TRBV7-9 and TRBJ2-7; TRBD2 matches 15 bases. In germline, CDR1 is SEHNR, CDR2 FQNEAQ (reference sequence). This CDR3 is built from 17 residues. Trimming removed 5 bases from V and 2 bases from J; junction bases left unmatched: 7. As DNA, the CDR3 is TGTGCCAGCAGCCAAGGGACTAGCGGGAGGTTCACCTACGAGCAGTACTTC. Its translation is CASSQGTSGRFTYEQYF. The variable domain in full, with the rest retrieved from reference TRBV7-9 and TRBJ2-7, is DTGVSQNPRHKITKRGQNVTFRCDPISEHNRLYWYRQTLGQGPEFLTYFQNEAQLEKSRLLSDRFSAERPKGSFSTLEIQRTEQGDSAMYLCASSQGTSGRFTYEQYFGPGTRLTVT.

In its sample, this clonotype was seen a few times. The J gene is TRBJ2-7, the V gene TRBV5-1; 12 positions match TRBD1. This CDR3 is 16 amino acids long. J gave up 3 bases and V 6 bases, and 10 bases lay outside the gene matches. Germline V lookup: CDR1 SGHRS, CDR2 YFSETQ. The CDR3 reads CASNRDRGRPGYEQYF. In DNA form, the CDR3 reads TGCGCCAGCAACCGGGACAGGGGGCGCCCCGGCTACGAGCAGTACTTC.

The chain couples TRBV13 to TRBJ2-7; D might be TRBD1 (6 bases). CDR3 size: 15 residues. V lost 5 bases and J 2 bases, leaving 16 bases between the germline ends. The V gene's germline CDR1 is PRHDT and CDR2 FYEKMQ (reference sequence). The CDR3 region has the DNA TGTGCCAGCAGCCTGAAGGACAGCCCGGCCTACGAGCAGTACTTC. It specifies CASSLKDSPAYEQYF.

The V gene is TRBV7-6, the J gene TRBJ1-3; the D is unclear. CDR1 SGHVS and CDR2 FNYEAQ come from the germline V gene. V lost 1 base, J lost 2 bases, and 9 bases lay in between. This CDR3 contains 15 residues. This CDR3 is CASSLVEVTGNTIYF. Written as DNA, the CDR3 is TGTGCCAGCAGCTTAGTCGAAGTGACTGGAAACACCATATATTTT.

This clonotype appeared a few times. The rearrangement uses TRBV6-2 or TRBV6-3 and TRBJ1-1, with unresolved D. V lost 7 bases to trimming and J lost 1 base, with 13 bases between them. CDR3 length: 14 residues. Germline lookup yields CDR1 MNHEY and CDR2 SVGEGT. The CDR3, as DNA: TGTGCCAGCACCAAACGCCTGGGGAACACTGAAGCTTTCTTT. As protein: CASTKRLGNTEAFF.

The V call is TRBV7-9, the J call TRBJ1-2; unclear D gene. CDR1 SEHNR and CDR2 FQNEAQ come from the germline V gene (reference sequence). The CDR3 runs 14 residues. V was trimmed by 5 bases and J by 4 bases, leaving 14 bases between them. CDR3: CASSLLLFIYGYTF. CDR3 in DNA: TGTGCCAGCAGCCTCCTCCTCTTCATCTATGGCTACACCTTC.

The chain uses TRBV6-1 and TRBJ2-3; 9 bases map to TRBD1. The germline V gene encodes CDR1 MNHNS and CDR2 SASEGT. The V and J ends lost 8 bases and 1 base, in that order; junction bases with no gene match: 7. The CDR3 covers 15 residues. CDR3 region: CASGDRGRGTDTQYF. CDR3 DNA: TGTGCCAGCGGAGACAGGGGGAGAGGCACAGATACGCAGTATTTT.